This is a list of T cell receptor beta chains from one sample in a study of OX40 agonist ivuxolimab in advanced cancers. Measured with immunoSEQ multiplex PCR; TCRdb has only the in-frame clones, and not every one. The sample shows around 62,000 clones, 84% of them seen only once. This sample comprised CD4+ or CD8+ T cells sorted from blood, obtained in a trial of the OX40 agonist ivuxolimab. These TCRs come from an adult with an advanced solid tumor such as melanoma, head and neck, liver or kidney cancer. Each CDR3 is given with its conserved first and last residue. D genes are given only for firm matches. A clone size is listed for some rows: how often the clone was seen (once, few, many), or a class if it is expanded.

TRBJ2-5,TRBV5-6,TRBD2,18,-,CASSTPGGPSPVQETQYF,TGTGCCAGCAGTACTCCGGGGGGGCCGTCTCCCGTACAAGAGACCCAGTACTTC
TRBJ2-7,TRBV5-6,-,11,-,CASSRDGEQYF,TGTGCCAGCAGCCGGGACGGGGAGCAGTACTTC
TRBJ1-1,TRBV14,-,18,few,CASSQKWGTPGGGTEAFF,TGTGCCAGCAGCCAGAAGTGGGGAACGCCCGGGGGCGGCACTGAAGCTTTCTTT
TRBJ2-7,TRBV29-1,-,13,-,CSVERTLAGEQYF,TGCAGCGTTGAGAGGACCTTGGCCGGTGAGCAGTACTTC
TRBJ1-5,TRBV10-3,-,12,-,CAISDGARDQHF,TGTGCCATCAGTGATGGGGCCCGGGATCAGCATTTT
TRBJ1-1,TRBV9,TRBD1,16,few,CASSPGPGTGGVEAFF,TGTGCCAGCAGCCCCGGTCCCGGGACAGGGGGCGTCGAAGCTTTCTTT
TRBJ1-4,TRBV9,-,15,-,CASSVEGRLNEKLFF,TGTGCCAGCAGCGTAGAGGGAAGACTTAATGAAAAACTGTTTTTT
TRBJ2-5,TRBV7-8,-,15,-,CASSFTRTNQETQYF,TGTGCCAGCAGCTTTACTCGGACTAATCAAGAGACCCAGTACTTC
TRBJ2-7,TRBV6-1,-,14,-,CASSRTGLDYEQYF,TGTGCCAGCAGTAGAACAGGGTTGGACTACGAGCAGTACTTC
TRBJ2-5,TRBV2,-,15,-,CASSSLTSSGETQYF,TGTGCCAGCAGTTCTCTAACTAGCTCTGGGGAGACCCAGTACTTC
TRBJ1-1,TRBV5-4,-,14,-,CASSLRGTDTEAFF,TGTGCCAGCAGCTTGAGGGGAACTGACACTGAAGCTTTCTTT
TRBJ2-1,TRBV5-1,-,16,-,CASRRLGVGSYNEQFF,TGCGCCAGCAGACGATTAGGGGTAGGCTCCTACAATGAGCAGTTCTTC
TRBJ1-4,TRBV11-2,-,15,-,CASSLGVLKGEKLFF,TGTGCCAGCAGCCTCGGGGTTCTGAAAGGGGAAAAACTGTTTTTT
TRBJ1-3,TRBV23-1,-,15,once,CASSHGPRFGNTIYF,TGCGCCAGCAGTCACGGGCCCCGTTTTGGAAACACCATATATTTT
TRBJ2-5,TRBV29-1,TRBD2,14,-,CSVGTSGGQETQYF,TGCAGCGTGGGGACTAGCGGGGGGCAAGAGACCCAGTACTTC
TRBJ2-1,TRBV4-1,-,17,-,CASSQGFEKGAGDEQFF,TGCGCCAGCAGCCAAGGTTTCGAGAAGGGGGCGGGGGATGAGCAGTTCTTC
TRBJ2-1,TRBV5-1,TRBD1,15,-,CASSFIPGQGNEQFF,TGCGCCAGCAGCTTCATTCCGGGACAGGGGAATGAGCAGTTCTTC
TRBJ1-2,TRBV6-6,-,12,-,CASSSRNYGYTF,TGTGCCAGCAGTAGTCGGAACTATGGCTACACCTTC
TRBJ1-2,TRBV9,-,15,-,CASSVAFGGANGYTF,TGTGCCAGCAGCGTAGCTTTCGGAGGGGCTAATGGCTACACCTTC
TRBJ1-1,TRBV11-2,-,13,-,CASSLGRDTEAFF,TGTGCCAGCAGCTTAGGCCGGGACACTGAAGCTTTCTTT
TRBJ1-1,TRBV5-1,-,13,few,CASSPSLNTEAFF,TGCGCCAGCAGCCCAAGTCTGAACACTGAAGCTTTCTTT
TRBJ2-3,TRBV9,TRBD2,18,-,CASSDRQRGGLGTDTQYF,TGTGCCAGCAGCGATCGACAGCGGGGGGGCCTCGGCACAGATACGCAGTATTTT
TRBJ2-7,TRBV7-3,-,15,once,CASSLGGNSGYEQYF,TGTGCCAGCAGCTTAGGTGGAAACAGTGGGTACGAGCAGTACTTC
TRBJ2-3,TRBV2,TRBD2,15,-,CASSVLAGGTDTQYF,TGTGCCAGCAGTGTACTAGCGGGGGGCACAGATACGCAGTATTTT
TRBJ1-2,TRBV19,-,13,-,CASSPPGGYGYTF,TGTGCCAGTAGTCCGCCGGGGGGCTATGGCTACACCTTC
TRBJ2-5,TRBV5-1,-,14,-,CASSSRGAEETQYF,TGCGCCAGCAGCTCCCGGGGGGCCGAAGAGACCCAGTACTTC
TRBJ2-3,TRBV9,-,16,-,CASSVEAPDSTDTQYF,TGTGCCAGCAGCGTAGAGGCCCCCGATAGCACAGATACGCAGTATTTT
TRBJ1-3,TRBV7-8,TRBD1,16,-,CASSPRQGFSGNTIYF,TGTGCCAGCAGCCCCCGACAGGGCTTCTCTGGAAACACCATATATTTT